The 31 T cell receptor beta chains below come from one sample, sequenced in a study of T cell responses to AZD1222 COVID-19 vaccine. Clones were sequenced by immunoSEQ multiplex PCR, and TCRdb holds only the in-frame ones, with some missing. The sample consists of about 210,000 clones, 85% to 95% of them appearing once. The material was peripheral blood, obtained on day 0 of AZD1222 vaccination. These receptors were collected from an adult in good health.

Notes on this clone: Since the CDR3 does not end with the conserved phenylalanine or tryptophan, this likely comes from a read error. The limits of the CDR3 on the DNA are not certain, so only TCRdb's listed CDR3 is given. The chain uses TRBV28 and TRBJ1-6; TRBD1, as called in the table, went unchecked against the DNA. The V gene's germline CDR1 is MDHEN and CDR2 SYDVKM. Ends included, the CDR3 has 9 residues. CDR3 in amino acids: CASGTGPKS.

V gene TRBV18 combines with J gene TRBJ1-1; possibly TRBD1 for D (5 bases). V gave up 6 bases and J gave up 3 bases, with 11 bases separating them. Looked up from germline, CDR1 is KGHSH and CDR2 is LQKENI. The CDR3 consists of 13 residues. The chain's CDR3 is CASSEGRDTEAFF. CDR3 DNA sequence: TGTGCCAGCTCCGAGGGACGGGACACTGAAGCTTTCTTT.

The chain links TRBV4-2 to TRBJ2-3; maybe TRBD1 (5 bases). Germline V gives CDR1 LGHNA, CDR2 YNFKEQ. This CDR3 spans 14 amino acids. The V end lost 4 bases, the J end lost 2 bases, and 10 bases lay between the germline ends. CDR3 nucleotide sequence: TGTGCCAGCAGCCTTATGACAGCCACAGATACGCAGTATTTT. The encoded protein is CASSLMTATDTQYF.

This clone was seen more than once but under ten times. The chain links TRBV19 to TRBJ2-7; D is unresolved. V was cut by 6 bases and J by 0 bases, with 15 bases left in between. Per germline, CDR1 LNHDA and CDR2 SQIVND (reference sequence). The CDR3 consists of 15 residues. For the CDR3, the DNA is TGTGCCAGTAGCTCGGACGGATTGAGCTCCTACGAGCAGTACTTC. Protein: CASSSDGLSSYEQYF. Drawing the rest from reference TRBV19 and TRBJ2-7, the complete variable domain is DGGITQSPKYLFRKEGQNVTLSCEQNLNHDAMYWYRQDPGQGLRLIYYSQIVNDFQKGDIAEGYSVSREKKESFPLTVTSAQKNPTAFYLCASSSDGLSSYEQYFGPGTRLTVT.

J is TRBJ2-7 and V is TRBV11-2, with D possibly TRBD1 on 6 matching bases. The length of the CDR3 is 14 residues. V lost 3 bases to trimming and J lost 0 bases, with 9 bases between them. Germline-derived CDR1 and CDR2 are SGHAT and FQNNGV. The CDR3 DNA reads TGTGCCAGCAGCTTTGGGGACAACTCCTACGAGCAGTACTTC. Translation gives CASSFGDNSYEQYF.

The chain links TRBV2 to TRBJ1-1, with 8 bases lining up with TRBD1. CDR1 is SNHLY, CDR2 FYNNEI, per germline. V trimming: 8 bases; J trimming: 2 bases; junction bases outside the gene matches: 13. This CDR3 has 16 amino acids. CDR3 sequence reads: CASRYRGQGDNTEAFF. CDR3 in DNA: TGTGCCAGCCGTTATCGAGGACAGGGAGATAACACTGAAGCTTTCTTT.

This clone was observed once. The rearrangement uses TRBV10-3 and TRBJ2-1; 7 nucleotides align to TRBD2. Losses at the gene ends were 7 bases for V and 5 bases for J; bases not matched to a gene: 8. Germline assignment: CDR1 ENHRY and CDR2 SYGVKD. CDR3 length equals 14 residues. The CDR3 reads CAINGGGDHNEQFF. The DNA of the CDR3 is TGTGCCATCAATGGCGGGGGAGACCACAATGAGCAGTTCTTC.

The chain links TRBV2 to TRBJ1-2; TRBD1 aligns across 9 bases. CDR1 and CDR2 from the germline V gene are SNHLY and FYNNEI. The J segment lost 2 bases and the V segment lost 6 bases, leaving 4 bases of the junction unmatched. The CDR3 contains 14 residues. CDR3 bases: TGTGCCAGCAGAGAGACAGGGGGAAACTATGGCTACACCTTC. Its translation: CASRETGGNYGYTF.

The chain joins TRBV6-5 to TRBJ1-2; 7 bases align to TRBD1. From germline, CDR1 is MNHEY and CDR2 SVGAGI. The V and J ends lost 5 bases and 8 bases, in that order; junction bases with no gene match: 11. This CDR3 region has 14 residues. As DNA, the CDR3 is TGTGCCAGCAGTACCGACAGGGTGATGAAAGGCTACACCTTC. Translating it yields CASSTDRVMKGYTF.

The rearrangement uses TRBV4-1 and TRBJ1-4, with 8 positions matching TRBD1. Germline values: CDR1 MGHRA, CDR2 YSYEKL. The CDR3 consists of 14 residues. The trim removed 4 bases at V and 7 bases at J, leaving 5 bases unmatched. For the CDR3, the DNA is TGCGCCAGCAGCCCCGGGACAGGATTTGAAAAACTGTTTTTT. Translated: CASSPGTGFEKLFF.

This chain links TRBV12-3 or TRBV12-4 with TRBJ1-3; no firm D call. The CDR3 is 13 residues long. V lost 3 bases and J 4 bases, leaving 7 bases between the germline ends. The CDR3 DNA reads as TGTGCCAGCAGTTTGTCGGGGGGAAACACCATATATTTT. Amino acid sequence: CASSLSGGNTIYF.

The rearrangement links TRBV5-1 to TRBJ2-3, with 10 bases aligning to TRBD1. The CDR3 is 16 residues long. Germline V gene sequence: CDR1 SGHRS, CDR2 YFSETQ. After removal of 2 bases from V and 11 bases from J, the junction contained 14 bases not matched to a gene. CDR3 sequence: CASSFVGQGFSYGQYF. For the CDR3, the DNA is TGCGCCAGCAGCTTCGTGGGACAGGGGTTTTCATACGGGCAGTATTTT.

This clone was picked up one time. The genes are TRBV4-2 and TRBJ2-1, with D perhaps given as TRBD1 or TRBD2 (5 bases each). The germline CDR1 and CDR2 sequences are LGHNA and YNFKEQ. This CDR3 contains 14 residues. Trimming shortened V by 0 bases and J by 10 bases, and 13 bases separated the two germline ends. The DNA for the CDR3 is TGTGCCAGCAGCCAAGAGGGGCGGGCGGAAGAGCAGTTCTTC. This codes for CASSQEGRAEEQFF.

The J gene is TRBJ1-6, the V gene TRBV4-1; D remains unclear. Germline CDR1 is MGHRA and CDR2 is YSYEKL. V was trimmed by 3 bases and J by 6 bases, leaving 3 bases between them. This CDR3 has 12 residues. The chain's CDR3 is CASSQGNSPLHF. The CDR3 DNA follows: TGCGCCAGCAGCCAGGGTAATTCACCCCTCCACTTT.

V and J are TRBV29-1 and TRBJ1-2, with D possibly matching TRBD1 (5 bases). This CDR3 region has 12 residues. Germline CDR1 SQVTM, CDR2 ANQGSEA. V was cut by 7 bases and J by 8 bases, with 17 bases left in between. The CDR3 loop reads CSANTGALGYTF. The CDR3 nucleotides read TGCAGCGCTAACACAGGCGCCCTGGGCTACACCTTC.

This clone was counted once. The chain recombines TRBV6-1 with TRBJ2-7; D unresolved. In germline, CDR1 is MNHNS, CDR2 SASEGT. Between the trimmed V and J ends, which lost 9 bases and 2 bases, there was a span of 8 bases. The CDR3 is 11 residues long. The CDR3, as DNA: TGTGCCAGTACTGAAGCCTACGAGCAGTACTTC. It translates to CASTEAYEQYF.

The table lists this clone with a few counts. J is TRBJ1-6 and V is TRBV6-2 or TRBV6-3; no reliable D call. CDR1 is MNHEY, CDR2 SVGEGT, per germline. Trimming pared 5 bases from V and 6 bases from J, leaving 5 bases between. The CDR3 is 12 amino acids. Here the CDR3 DNA reads TGTGCCAGCAGTGCCATTAATTCACCCCTCCACTTT. Residues: CASSAINSPLHF.

This chain links TRBV28 with TRBJ2-1; D not certain. This CDR3 region has 12 residues. V was trimmed by 2 bases and J by 10 bases, leaving 9 bases between them. Germline CDR1 MDHEN, CDR2 SYDVKM. The CDR3 region has the DNA TGTGCCAGCAGTTTACGGATAACAGAGCAGTTCTTC. Its protein is CASSLRITEQFF.

The rearrangement joins TRBV24-1 to TRBJ1-1; 9 bases fit TRBD1. Trimming cost V 2 bases and J 8 bases; bases outside gene matches: 2. The germline V gene has CDR1 KGHDR and CDR2 SFDVKD. The CDR3 sequence is 13 residues long. This CDR3 reads CATSDWGTGEAFF. CDR3 DNA: TGTGCCACCAGTGATTGGGGGACAGGGGAAGCTTTCTTT.

V and J are TRBV6-5 and TRBJ1-5; 8 bases are shared with TRBD1. The germline V gene encodes CDR1 MNHEY and CDR2 SVGAGI. The CDR3 spans 14 residues. Losses at the gene ends were 7 bases for V and 3 bases for J; bases not matched to a gene: 5. The CDR3 sequence: CASMAGGINQPQHF. The CDR3 DNA follows: TGTGCCAGCATGGCAGGGGGCATCAATCAGCCCCAGCATTTT.

This clone was found once. The rearrangement joins TRBV5-5 to TRBJ2-2; D is undetermined. The CDR3 sequence is 16 residues long. Germline values: CDR1 SGHKS, CDR2 YYEKEE (reference sequence). The V and J ends lost 4 bases and 3 bases respectively, with 16 bases between them. CDR3 coding DNA: TGTGCCAGCAGCACCTCCCCTGGGGAATACACCGGGGAGCTGTTTTTT. Protein: CASSTSPGEYTGELFF.

The rearrangement joins TRBV24-1 to TRBJ2-1; TRBD2 is a possible D gene (5 bases). Trimming left V 5 bases short and J 3 bases short, with 10 bases between. This CDR3 is 14 amino acids long. Germline-derived CDR1 and CDR2 are KGHDR and SFDVKD. The CDR3 DNA reads TGTGCCACCAGTGGTGGGGAGCACTACAATGAGCAGTTCTTC. Translated: CATSGGEHYNEQFF.

This chain connects TRBV6-5 to TRBJ1-1; tentative D call: TRBD1 (5 bases). Per the germline V gene, CDR1 is MNHEY and CDR2 is SVGAGI. V shed 2 bases and J shed 7 bases, with 5 bases lying between them. The CDR3 covers 11 residues. CDR3 sequence reads: CASSYGGEAFF. The CDR3 DNA reads TGTGCCAGCAGTTACGGGGGTGAAGCTTTCTTT.

J is TRBJ2-3 and V is TRBV6-1; tentative D call: TRBD2 (5 bases). The germline gives CDR1 MNHNS, CDR2 SASEGT. The V gene lost 3 bases and the J gene lost 4 bases, with 14 bases spanning the gap. This CDR3 has 15 residues. The CDR3 protein is CASSERARQSDTQYF. CDR3 nucleotide sequence: TGTGCCAGCAGTGAGAGGGCACGACAATCAGATACGCAGTATTTT.

This chain links TRBV6-5 with TRBJ2-7; 8 bases map to TRBD2. Germline-derived CDR1 and CDR2 are MNHEY and SVGAGI. The CDR3 has 15 residues. V lost 8 bases and J lost 2; bases outside the gene matches: 11. For the CDR3, the DNA is TGTGCCAGCGGGGCAGGAGCGGGGGTAACCTACGAGCAGTACTTC. It yields the protein CASGAGAGVTYEQYF.

This chain uses TRBV7-2 with TRBJ1-2; TRBD1 might be the D (5 bases). V was clipped by 1 base and J by 4 bases, with 13 bases between them. CDR3 length: 15 amino acids. CDR1 is SGHTA and CDR2 is FQGNSA in the germline V gene. In DNA form, the CDR3 reads TGTGCCAGCAGCTTAGGGCAGGGACGGGCCTATGGCTACACCTTC. This gives the protein CASSLGQGRAYGYTF. Filled out from reference TRBV7-2 and TRBJ1-2, the complete variable domain reads GAGVSQSPSNKVTEKGKDVELRCDPISGHTALYWYRQSLGQGLEFLIYFQGNSAPDKSGLPSDRFSAERTGGSVSTLTIQRTQQEDSAVYLCASSLGQGRAYGYTFGSGTRLTVV.

Only a few counts were recorded for this clone. This chain joins TRBV3-1 (or the pseudogene TRBV3-2) and TRBJ2-1; D gene uncertain. The germline gives CDR1 LGHDT, CDR2 YNNKEL (reference sequence). The CDR3 runs to 14 residues. Trimming left V 0 bases short and J 8 bases short, with 11 bases between. The DNA for the CDR3 is TGTGCCAGCAGCCAAGATATCTTTATCGATGAGCAGTTCTTC. Translation: CASSQDIFIDEQFF.

This clone is a singleton in its sample. The chain joins TRBV18 to TRBJ1-2, with D tentatively TRBD1 (5 bases). The CDR3 runs to 17 residues. V lost 3 bases and J lost 4, with 21 bases in between. Germline lookup yields CDR1 KGHSH and CDR2 LQKENI. The CDR3 nucleotides are TGTGCCAGCTCACCCCCTCCTTCAGCTGGGGGAGGCTATGGCTACACCTTC. It is translated as CASSPPPSAGGGYGYTF.

V is TRBV2 and J is TRBJ1-5; unclear D gene. Germline V gives CDR1 SNHLY, CDR2 FYNNEI. V gave up 6 bases and J gave up 2 bases, with 14 bases separating them. CDR3 length equals 15 residues. Here the CDR3 DNA reads TGTGCCAGCAGCCTAATTACTTCGGGCAATCAGCCCCAGCATTTT. It codes for CASSLITSGNQPQHF.

V usage is TRBV18 and J usage is TRBJ1-2, with D possibly TRBD1 on 6 matching bases. This CDR3 region has 16 residues. V lost 3 bases and J 4 bases, leaving 18 bases between the germline ends. In germline, CDR1 is KGHSH, CDR2 LQKENI. In DNA, the CDR3 is TGTGCCAGCTCACCCACTTCCGTCACAGGGATCTATGGCTACACCTTC. Protein sequence: CASSPTSVTGIYGYTF.

The rearrangement joins TRBV19 to TRBJ2-7; D perhaps matches TRBD1 (6 bases). CDR3 size: 15 residues. V dropped 5 bases and J dropped 2 bases, with 16 bases sitting between them. CDR1 and CDR2 (germline): LNHDA, SQIVND (reference sequence). The CDR3 spells CASSHGQTLTYEQYF. CDR3 bases: TGTGCCAGTAGTCATGGACAGACACTTACCTACGAGCAGTACTTC. Full variable domain (missing parts from reference TRBV19 and TRBJ2-7): DGGITQSPKYLFRKEGQNVTLSCEQNLNHDAMYWYRQDPGQGLRLIYYSQIVNDFQKGDIAEGYSVSREKKESFPLTVTSAQKNPTAFYLCASSHGQTLTYEQYFGPGTRLTVT.